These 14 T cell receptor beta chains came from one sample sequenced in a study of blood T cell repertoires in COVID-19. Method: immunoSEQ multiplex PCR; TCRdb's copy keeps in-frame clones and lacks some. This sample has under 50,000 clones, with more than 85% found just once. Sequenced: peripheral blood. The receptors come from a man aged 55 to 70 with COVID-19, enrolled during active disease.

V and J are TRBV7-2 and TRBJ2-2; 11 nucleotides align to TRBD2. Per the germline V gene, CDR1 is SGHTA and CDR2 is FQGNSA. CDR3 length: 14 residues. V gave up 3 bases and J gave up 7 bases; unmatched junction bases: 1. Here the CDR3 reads CASSFSGRVGELFF. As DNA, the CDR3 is TGTGCCAGCAGCTTTAGCGGGAGGGTCGGGGAGCTGTTTTTT.

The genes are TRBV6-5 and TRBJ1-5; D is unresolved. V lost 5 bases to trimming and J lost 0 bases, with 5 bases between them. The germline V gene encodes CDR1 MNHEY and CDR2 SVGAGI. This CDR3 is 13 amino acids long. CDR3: CASSRDSNQPQHF. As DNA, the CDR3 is TGTGCCAGCAGTCGGGATAGCAATCAGCCCCAGCATTTT.

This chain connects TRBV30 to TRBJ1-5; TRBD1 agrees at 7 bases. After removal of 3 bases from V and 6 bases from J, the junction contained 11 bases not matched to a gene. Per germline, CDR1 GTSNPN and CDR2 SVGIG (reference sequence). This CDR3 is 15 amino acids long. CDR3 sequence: CAWSLRGQDSQPQHF. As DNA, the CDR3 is TGTGCCTGGAGCCTTAGGGGGCAGGACTCTCAGCCCCAGCATTTT.

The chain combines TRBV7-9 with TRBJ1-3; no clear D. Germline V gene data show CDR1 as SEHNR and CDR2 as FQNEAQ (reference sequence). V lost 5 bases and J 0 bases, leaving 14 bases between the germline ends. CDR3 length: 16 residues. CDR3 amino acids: CASSRIAQTSGNTIYF. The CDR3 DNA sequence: TGTGCCAGCAGCCGAATCGCACAGACCTCTGGAAACACCATATATTTT.

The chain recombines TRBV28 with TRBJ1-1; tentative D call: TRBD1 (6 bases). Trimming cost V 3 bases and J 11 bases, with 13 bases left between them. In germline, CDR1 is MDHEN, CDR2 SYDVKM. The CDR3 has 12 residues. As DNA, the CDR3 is TGTGCCAGCAGTTTGGCGGGGGCGCATGCTTTCTTT. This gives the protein CASSLAGAHAFF.

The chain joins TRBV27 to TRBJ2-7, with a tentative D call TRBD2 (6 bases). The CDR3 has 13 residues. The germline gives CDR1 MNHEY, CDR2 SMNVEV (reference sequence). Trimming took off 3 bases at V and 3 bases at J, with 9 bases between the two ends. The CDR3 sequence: CASSFSGVYEQYF. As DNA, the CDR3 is TGTGCCAGCAGTTTTAGCGGCGTCTACGAGCAGTACTTC.

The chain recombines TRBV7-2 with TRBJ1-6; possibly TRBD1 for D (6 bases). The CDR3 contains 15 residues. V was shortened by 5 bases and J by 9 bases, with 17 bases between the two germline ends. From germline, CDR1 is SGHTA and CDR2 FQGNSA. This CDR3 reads CASSITPGEGSPLHF. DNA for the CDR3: TGTGCCAGCAGCATTACACCAGGGGAGGGTTCACCCCTCCACTTT.

The CDR3 sequence: CASSLAGTSGSGRHEQYF. The CDR3 bases are TGTGCCAGCAGCTTAGCAGGGACTAGCGGGAGTGGGCGTCACGAGCAGTACTTC. This chain connects TRBV7-9 to TRBJ2-7; 14 bases are shared with TRBD2. The CDR3 loop spans 18 amino acids. V trimming: 0 bases; J trimming: 5 bases; junction bases outside the gene matches: 9. CDR1 and CDR2 (germline): SEHNR, FQNEAQ (reference sequence).

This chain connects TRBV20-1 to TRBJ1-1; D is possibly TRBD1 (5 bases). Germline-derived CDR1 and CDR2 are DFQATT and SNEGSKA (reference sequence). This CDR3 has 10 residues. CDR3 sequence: CRQPGPEAFF. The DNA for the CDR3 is TGCAGACAGCCAGGGCCTGAAGCTTTCTTT.

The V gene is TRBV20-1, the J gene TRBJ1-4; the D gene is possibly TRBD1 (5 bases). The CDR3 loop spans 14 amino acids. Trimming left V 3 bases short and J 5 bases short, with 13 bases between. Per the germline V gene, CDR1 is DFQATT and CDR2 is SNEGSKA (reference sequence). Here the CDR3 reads CSASTGTFNEKLFF. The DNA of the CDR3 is TGCAGTGCTAGTACCGGGACTTTCAATGAAAAACTGTTTTTT.

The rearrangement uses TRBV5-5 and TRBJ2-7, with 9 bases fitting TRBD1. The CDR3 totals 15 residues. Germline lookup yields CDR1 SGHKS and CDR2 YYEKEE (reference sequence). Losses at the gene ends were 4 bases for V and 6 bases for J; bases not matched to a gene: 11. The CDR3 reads CASSKTPDRGVEQYF. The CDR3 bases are TGTGCCAGCAGCAAAACCCCGGACAGGGGCGTCGAGCAGTACTTC. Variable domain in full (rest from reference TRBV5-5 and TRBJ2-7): DAGVTQSPTHLIKTRGQQVTLRCSPISGHKSVSWYQQVLGQGPQFIFQYYEKEERGRGNFPDRFSARQFPNYSSELNVNALLLGDSALYLCASSKTPDRGVEQYFGPGTRLTVT.

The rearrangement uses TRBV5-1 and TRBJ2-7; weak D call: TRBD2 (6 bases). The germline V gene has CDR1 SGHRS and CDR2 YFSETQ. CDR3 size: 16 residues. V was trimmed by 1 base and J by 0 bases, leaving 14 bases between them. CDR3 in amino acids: CASSLYSSASSYEQYF. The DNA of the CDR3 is TGCGCCAGCAGCTTGTACTCTAGCGCTAGCTCCTACGAGCAGTACTTC.

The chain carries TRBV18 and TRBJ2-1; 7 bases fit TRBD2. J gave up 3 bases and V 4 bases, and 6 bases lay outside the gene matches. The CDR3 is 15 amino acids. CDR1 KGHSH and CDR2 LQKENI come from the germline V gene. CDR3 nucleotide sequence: TGTGCCAGCTCACGGGCGGGAGCCCTCTACAATGAGCAGTTCTTC. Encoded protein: CASSRAGALYNEQFF.

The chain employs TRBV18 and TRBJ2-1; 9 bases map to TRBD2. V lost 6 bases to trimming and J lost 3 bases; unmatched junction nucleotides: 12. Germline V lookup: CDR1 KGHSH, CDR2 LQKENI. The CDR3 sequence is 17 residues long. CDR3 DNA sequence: TGTGCCAGCTCCCGCGGGGGGGGACTCAACCGCTACAATGAGCAGTTCTTC. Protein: CASSRGGGLNRYNEQFF.